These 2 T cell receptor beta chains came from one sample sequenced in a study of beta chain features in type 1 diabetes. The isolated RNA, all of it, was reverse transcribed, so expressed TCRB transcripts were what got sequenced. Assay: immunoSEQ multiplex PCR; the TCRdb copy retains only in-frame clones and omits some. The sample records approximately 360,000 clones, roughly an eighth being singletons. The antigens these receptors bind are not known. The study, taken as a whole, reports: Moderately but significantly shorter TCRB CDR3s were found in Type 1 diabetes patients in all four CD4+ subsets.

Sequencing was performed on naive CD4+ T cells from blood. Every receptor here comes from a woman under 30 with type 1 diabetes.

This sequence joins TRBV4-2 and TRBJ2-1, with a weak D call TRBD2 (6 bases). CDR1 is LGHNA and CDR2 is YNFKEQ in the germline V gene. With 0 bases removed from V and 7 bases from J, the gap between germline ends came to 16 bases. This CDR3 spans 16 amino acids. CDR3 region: CASSQDFGRGRNEQFF. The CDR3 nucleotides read TGTGCCAGCAGCCAAGATTTCGGGAGAGGGCGTAATGAGCAGTTCTTC.

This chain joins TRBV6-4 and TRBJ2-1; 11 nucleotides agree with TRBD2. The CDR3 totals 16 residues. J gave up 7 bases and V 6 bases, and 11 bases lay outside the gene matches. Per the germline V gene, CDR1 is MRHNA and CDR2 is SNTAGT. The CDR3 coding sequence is TGTGCCAGCAGGCCGGAACTAGCGGGAGAGGGTAATGAGCAGTTCTTC. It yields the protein CASRPELAGEGNEQFF.